A selection of T cell receptor beta chains follows, all from one sample in a study of blood T cell repertoires in COVID-19. Produced via immunoSEQ multiplex PCR; TCRdb's table is partial and in-frame only. This table has about 270,000 clones, 82% appearing once. Input material: peripheral blood. The receptors originated from a woman between 18 and 30 years old with acute or convalescent COVID-19. Each CDR3 is given with its conserved first and last residue. Each record gives: clone size, D gene, V gene, J gene, CDR3 DNA, CDR3 protein. D genes are given only for firm matches. The size of a clone is reported for some rows only, either as once, few or many, or as a class for expanded clones.

few	-	TRBV27	TRBJ2-5	TGTGCCAGCAGTCCCCGGGACTGGGAGGGGGTGGGAGAGACCCAGTACTTC	CASSPRDWEGVGETQYF
-	-	TRBV5-1	TRBJ1-1	TGCGCCACCACACCGGACGGGATTTGGAACACTGAAGCTTTCTTT	CATTPDGIWNTEAFF
few	-	TRBV14	TRBJ1-1	TGTGCCAGCAGCCTTGTCGGGAACACTGAAGCTTTCTTT	CASSLVGNTEAFF
-	-	TRBV5-1	TRBJ1-5	TGCGCCAGTAGCTACGGACAACTCAATCAGCCCCAGCATTTT	CASSYGQLNQPQHF
-	TRBD1	TRBV11-2	TRBJ2-7	TGTGCCAGCAGCCCAGTGACAGGGCTGCGGTACGAGCAGTACTTC	CASSPVTGLRYEQYF
once	TRBD1	TRBV2	TRBJ1-1	TGTGCCAGCAGTGAGGACAGGGACACTGAAGCTTTCTTT	CASSEDRDTEAFF
-	-	TRBV2	TRBJ1-5	TGTGCCAGCAGAGTACAGGGACCCCAACCCCAGCATTTT	CASRVQGPQPQHF
-	TRBD1	TRBV6-2/TRBV6-3	TRBJ1-5	TGTGCCAGCAGTTCCCAGACAGGGCCCAATCAGCCCCAGCATTTT	CASSSQTGPNQPQHF
-	TRBD1	TRBV9	TRBJ1-1	TGTGCCAGCAGCGGAGCCGGGACAGTGAACACTGAAGCTTTCTTT	CASSGAGTVNTEAFF
-	-	TRBV12-3/TRBV12-4	TRBJ2-7	TGTGCCAGCACCAAGACAAGGCACGAGCAGTACTTC	CASTKTRHEQYF
-	-	TRBV19	TRBJ1-2	TGTGCCAGTAGTGCCGGGATTTTTGGCTACACCTTC	CASSAGIFGYTF
-	TRBD2	TRBV5-1	TRBJ2-1	TGCGCCAGCAGCACCGACTCACTAGCGGGAGTAGGTAGGACCTACAATGAGCAGTTCTTC	CASSTDSLAGVGRTYNEQFF
few	TRBD2	TRBV5-1	TRBJ2-5	TGCGCCAGCAGCTTGGGTACTAGCGGGAGGAAGACCCAGTACTTC	CASSLGTSGRKTQYF
-	TRBD2	TRBV7-3	TRBJ2-3	TGTGCCAGCAGCCCCCAGCAGTACGCGGGAGAGGGCACAGATACGCAGTATTTT	CASSPQQYAGEGTDTQYF
-	-	TRBV11-2	TRBJ2-5	TGTGCCAGCAGTTACAGGGAGACCCAGTACTTC	CASSYRETQYF
-	TRBD1	TRBV27	TRBJ1-4	TGTGCCAGCAGTCCTAGGACAGGGAAGGTTCGGAGTGAAAAACTGTTTTTT	CASSPRTGKVRSEKLFF
-	-	TRBV3-1/TRBV3-2	TRBJ1-1	TGTGCCAGCAGCCAAGGTTACGGGAACACTGAAGCTTTCTTT	CASSQGYGNTEAFF
few	-	TRBV29-1	TRBJ2-7	TGCAGCGTAGGGGGGGAGGGAAGTTCCACCTCCGAGCAGTACTTC	CSVGGEGSSTSEQYF
-	TRBD1	TRBV7-9	TRBJ1-4	TGTGCCAGCAGCTTGCACAGGGGGACTAATGAAAAACTGTTTTTT	CASSLHRGTNEKLFF
-	TRBD1	TRBV18	TRBJ2-5	TGTGCCAGCTCACGACAGGGGGTGAGGGAAGAGACCCAGTACTTC	CASSRQGVREETQYF
-	TRBD1	TRBV5-5	TRBJ2-7	TGTGCCAGCAGCTTGGGACAGGGAATCATCAACGAGCAGTACTTC	CASSLGQGIINEQYF
once	-	TRBV18	TRBJ1-1	TGTGCCAGCTCACCATTCGAGGCCACTGAAGCTTTCTTT	CASSPFEATEAFF
-	TRBD1	TRBV15	TRBJ2-3	TGTGCCACCAGCAGAGATGGTAAGACAGGGCCTCAGATGGCGCAGTATTTT	CATSRDGKTGPQMAQYF